Listed below are T cell receptor beta chains from one sample, sequenced in a study of CD4+ T cells in melanoma. Profiled with immunoSEQ multiplex PCR; TCRdb holds only in-frame clones, not every one. Of 110,000 to 150,000 clones listed, about 93% were seen once; the top ten hold about 1.5%. The receptors derive from a human donor with melanoma. CDR3s leave out the opening cysteine and the closing phenylalanine or tryptophan.

V	length	CDR3
TRBV5-1	13	ASSLILGQQETQY
TRBV4-1	17	ASSQVRGLREGTDTEAF
TRBV11-2	10	ASSLKRETQY
TRBV7-9	11	ASSLAGGETQY
TRBV9	14	ASSGRPIISGNTIY
TRBV7-9	13	ASSLGPAPGGEQY
TRBV29-1	14	SVEDLTRGREGEQF
TRBV2	12	ASHRDSVNQPQH
TRBV5-1	11	ASSLRAGSEAF
TRBV2	13	ASSARGRVGQPQH
TRBV7-9	14	ASSYPGGIATFRIH
TRBV7-7	11	ASSFSSRDTIY
TRBV15	12	ATSKGGGAYEQY
TRBV20-1	9	RAGALGGQF
TRBV7-2	13	ASSLAGGPNQPQH
TRBV15	11	ATSGGQNQPQH
TRBV6-5	13	ASSLGSGNNEKLF
TRBV10-3	16	AISESFTSGGPMNEQF
TRBV30	12	ASLGDRGLTEAF
TRBV2	11	ASSGPGDTEAF